A selection of T cell receptor beta chains follows, all from one sample in a study of cytomegalovirus exposure and HLA in healthy donors. Profiling relied on immunoSEQ multiplex PCR, and the TCRdb table lists in-frame clones only, not all of them. This sample has 130,000 or so clones, with roughly 74% found just once. Sequencing was carried out using PBMCs. Every receptor here comes from a man aged 35-49 years in good health and CMV-seronegative. The conserved cysteine and the conserved F or W are not part of the CDR3 here. The D gene is left open where the match is weak. The size field is filled for only some rows; it gives once, few, many or a size class.

v_call: TRBV5-8
d_call: TRBD1
j_call: TRBJ1-1
clone_size: -
cdr3_length: 16
cdr3_aa: ASSLGWTGELMNTEAF

v_call: TRBV6-1
d_call: -
j_call: TRBJ1-4
clone_size: -
cdr3_length: 13
cdr3_aa: ASSDQGLGAGELF

v_call: TRBV4-2
d_call: TRBD2
j_call: TRBJ2-3
clone_size: once
cdr3_length: 16
cdr3_aa: ASSPSLGRGASTDTQY

v_call: TRBV7-9
d_call: -
j_call: TRBJ1-4
clone_size: -
cdr3_length: 12
cdr3_aa: ATGGELTNEKLF

v_call: TRBV5-6
d_call: TRBD1
j_call: TRBJ2-7
clone_size: -
cdr3_length: 14
cdr3_aa: ASSWGGQGAFYEQY

v_call: TRBV9
d_call: TRBD2
j_call: TRBJ2-1
clone_size: -
cdr3_length: 13
cdr3_aa: ASSVPGLAGGVQF

v_call: TRBV29-1
d_call: TRBD2
j_call: -
clone_size: -
cdr3_length: 16
cdr3_aa: SVPLPGRSDPSSYEQY

v_call: TRBV25-1
d_call: TRBD1
j_call: TRBJ1-2
clone_size: -
cdr3_length: 9
cdr3_aa: ASYGTGSYT

v_call: TRBV9
d_call: TRBD2
j_call: TRBJ2-7
clone_size: -
cdr3_length: 12
cdr3_aa: ASSHGGGRNEQY

v_call: TRBV5-1
d_call: TRBD1
j_call: TRBJ1-6
clone_size: few
cdr3_length: 12
cdr3_aa: ASSLGQGNSPLH

v_call: TRBV5-1
d_call: -
j_call: TRBJ1-1
clone_size: few
cdr3_length: 12
cdr3_aa: ASSSLLGNTEAF

v_call: TRBV2
d_call: -
j_call: TRBJ2-1
clone_size: -
cdr3_length: 11
cdr3_aa: ASSRETYNEQF

v_call: TRBV5-6
d_call: -
j_call: TRBJ1-2
clone_size: -
cdr3_length: 12
cdr3_aa: ASSYGGSNYGYT

v_call: TRBV4-1
d_call: -
j_call: TRBJ1-1
clone_size: few
cdr3_length: 12
cdr3_aa: ASSQVQGYPEAF

v_call: TRBV9
d_call: -
j_call: TRBJ2-7
clone_size: -
cdr3_length: 10
cdr3_aa: FKQKAAYEQY

v_call: TRBV23-1
d_call: TRBD1
j_call: TRBJ2-4
clone_size: -
cdr3_length: 11
cdr3_aa: ASRGQPKNIQY

v_call: TRBV7-9
d_call: TRBD1
j_call: TRBJ1-1
clone_size: -
cdr3_length: 12
cdr3_aa: ASSPQTGGTEAF